Listed below are T cell receptor beta chains from one sample, sequenced in a study of shared clonotypes between healthy human individuals. Assay used: immunoSEQ multiplex PCR; TCRdb lists only in-frame clones, some missing. The sample shows 1,100,000 or so clones, 70% to 80% of them seen only once. Material: memory CD4+ T cells from PBMCs. These receptor sequences come from a man younger than 30 in good health. Some clones in this sample may be carry-over from other donors' samples. Each CDR3 is given with its conserved first and last residue. The D gene is left open where the match is weak. Expanded clones are given a class, and other clones once, few, many or no size at all.

NA TRBJ2-1 NA TRBV6-6 CASSSGRNYEQFF TGTGCCAGCAGTTCAGGACGGAATTATGAGCAGTTCTTC
NA TRBJ1-2 NA TRBV5-1 CASSLGELHGYTF TGCGCCAGCAGCTTGGGAGAACTTCATGGCTACACCTTC
NA TRBJ1-6 once TRBV28 CASSLWGAGLGSPLHF TGTGCCAGCAGTTTATGGGGGGCTGGTCTTGGTTCACCCCTCCACTTT
TRBD2 TRBJ2-3 NA TRBV28 CASSPTRASGKGTQYF TGTGCCAGCAGTCCCACTCGTGCTAGCGGGAAAGGTACGCAGTATTTT
TRBD2 TRBJ2-1 NA TRBV6-1 CASSEGLAYNEQFF TGTGCCAGCAGTGAGGGACTAGCGTACAATGAGCAGTTCTTC
NA TRBJ2-7 NA TRBV18 CASSPGRPISYEQYF TGTGCCAGCTCACCAGGCCGGCCCATCTCCTACGAGCAGTACTTC
TRBD2 TRBJ2-1 once TRBV5-1 CASSTGLAATSYNEQFF TGCGCCAGCAGCACGGGACTAGCGGCCACCTCCTACAATGAGCAGTTCTTC
TRBD2 TRBJ2-7 once TRBV28 CASSLVGLAGNLEQYF TGTGCCAGCAGTCTGGTGGGACTAGCGGGAAACCTCGAGCAGTACTTC
NA TRBJ1-2 NA TRBV9 CASTARRGSYGYTF TGTGCCAGCACGGCGAGGAGGGGAAGCTATGGCTACACCTTC
TRBD2 TRBJ2-3 NA TRBV5-1 CASSSILAGGTDTQYF TGCGCCAGCAGCTCCATACTAGCGGGAGGGACAGATACGCAGTATTTT
NA TRBJ1-4 NA TRBV7-8 CASSSGQLITTNEKLFF TGTGCCAGCAGCTCCGGACAGCTTATTACAACTAATGAAAAACTGTTTTTT
NA TRBJ1-3 few TRBV7-3 CASSLRPGAGNTIYF TGTGCCAGCAGCTTAAGACCTGGGGCTGGAAACACCATATATTTT
NA TRBJ1-2 NA TRBV27 CASSLTQGANYGYTF TGTGCCAGCAGTTTAACCCAGGGCGCAAACTATGGCTACACCTTC
NA TRBJ1-5 many TRBV27 CASSPQWGQPQHF TGTGCCAGCAGTCCCCAGTGGGGCCAGCCCCAGCATTTT
NA TRBJ2-7 NA TRBV6-1 CASTTGPMDDYEQYF TGTGCCAGCACCACAGGGCCGATGGATGACTACGAGCAGTACTTC
NA TRBJ2-7 NA TRBV18 CASSPAVANTGEQYF TGTGCCAGCTCACCGGCGGTGGCGAATACTGGCGAGCAGTACTTC
NA TRBJ2-6 NA TRBV9 CASSVAASGSGANVLTF TGTGCCAGCAGCGTAGCTGCATCCGGATCCGGGGCCAACGTCCTGACTTTC
NA TRBJ1-3 NA TRBV29-1 CSVVPGTNSGNTIYF TGCAGCGTTGTCCCCGGGACAAACTCTGGAAACACCATATATTTT
NA TRBJ2-7 few TRBV18 CASSRGLYEQYF TGTGCCAGCTCCAGGGGACTCTACGAGCAGTACTTC
NA TRBJ1-5 NA TRBV28 CASSPIGAFSNQPQHF TGTGCCAGCAGTCCGATTGGGGCGTTTAGCAATCAGCCCCAGCATTTT
NA TRBJ2-6 NA TRBV1 CTSSRGCAQSRANVLTF TGCACCAGCAGCAGGGGGTGTGCACAAAGTCGGGCCAACGTCCTGACTTTC
NA TRBJ2-1 NA TRBV7-2 CASSLPAYFQRFF TGTGCCAGCAGCTTACCGGCGTATTTCCAGCGTTTCTTC
NA TRBJ1-1 NA TRBV27 CASSSHQTVNTEAFF TGTGCCAGCAGTTCCCACCAGACAGTTAACACTGAAGCTTTCTTT
NA TRBJ2-7 once TRBV27 CASSPPGEEGAKDEQYF TGTGCCAGCAGTCCTCCGGGAGAGGAGGGGGCGAAGGACGAGCAGTACTTC
NA TRBJ2-5 NA TRBV6-5 CASGSSRYETQYF TGTGCCAGCGGGAGTAGCCGGTACGAGACCCAGTACTTC
NA TRBJ1-3 NA TRBV30 CAWSVAGLPSGNTIYF TGTGCCTGGAGTGTAGCGGGGCTCCCCTCTGGAAACACCATATATTTT
TRBD1 TRBJ1-1 NA TRBV10-3 CAMGQGNTEAFF TGTGCCATGGGACAGGGGAACACTGAAGCTTTCTTT
TRBD1 TRBJ2-7 NA TRBV4-3 CASSQSTDRMNYEQYF TGCGCCAGCAGCCAAAGTACGGACAGGATGAACTACGAGCAGTACTTC
NA TRBJ2-1 NA TRBV9 CASSVNSLGEQFF TGTGCCAGCAGCGTAAACTCCTTAGGTGAGCAGTTCTTC
TRBD1 TRBJ1-2 NA TRBV7-2 CASSLDGTGDSGYTF TGTGCCAGCAGCTTGGACGGGACAGGGGACAGTGGCTACACCTTC
NA TRBJ2-5 NA TRBV18 CASSPNAQETQYF TGTGCCAGCTCACCAAACGCTCAGGAGACCCAGTACTTC
NA TRBJ1-2 NA TRBV30 CAWSGDKEGYTF TGTGCCTGGAGTGGTGACAAGGAGGGCTACACCTTC
NA TRBJ2-1 NA TRBV28 CASSSLHGGAYNEQFF TGTGCCAGCAGTTCACTTCATGGGGGAGCCTACAATGAGCAGTTCTTC
TRBD2 TRBJ2-3 NA TRBV27 CASSLSLTSGSTDTQYF TGTGCCAGCAGTTTATCGCTGACTAGCGGGTCCACAGATACGCAGTATTTT
TRBD1 TRBJ1-5 NA TRBV19 CASTPNHHRGISQPQHF TGTGCCAGTACTCCGAACCACCACAGGGGGATAAGTCAGCCCCAGCATTTT
NA TRBJ1-5 NA TRBV7-9 CASSFPGQPQHF TGTGCCAGCAGCTTCCCGGGCCAGCCCCAGCATTTT
TRBD2 TRBJ2-3 NA TRBV18 CASSSISGRPTDTQYF TGTGCCAGCTCGTCCATTAGCGGGAGACCCACAGATACGCAGTATTTT
TRBD1 TRBJ1-2 NA TRBV5-4 CASNNQGGTGSFAGYTF TGTGCCAGCAATAACCAAGGAGGGACAGGGTCATTCGCGGGCTACACCTTC
NA TRBJ2-1 NA TRBV7-9 CASSFWGSLVRDNEQFF TGTGCCAGCAGCTTCTGGGGCTCCCTCGTTCGCGACAATGAGCAGTTCTTC
NA TRBJ1-2 NA TRBV5-1 CASSPRAGVANYGYTF TGCGCCAGCAGCCCGAGGGCGGGGGTTGCTAACTATGGCTACACCTTC
TRBD2 TRBJ2-2 NA TRBV19 CASNSGGRGETGELFF TGTGCCAGTAACTCGGGCGGGAGGGGAGAAACCGGGGAGCTGTTTTTT
TRBD2 TRBJ2-3 NA TRBV29-1 CSVETSGRALTSTDTQYF TGCAGCGTCGAGACTAGCGGGAGGGCATTAACTAGCACAGATACGCAGTATTTT
NA TRBJ2-5 NA TRBV7-3 CASSLGAVQETQYF TGTGCCAGCAGCTTAGGGGCAGTCCAAGAGACCCAGTACTTC
NA TRBJ1-1 few TRBV29-1 CSVEDLGRFGTNTEAFF TGCAGCGTTGAAGATCTTGGGAGATTCGGGACCAACACTGAAGCTTTCTTT
NA TRBJ1-5 NA TRBV2 CASTIAGGSNQPQHF TGTGCCAGCACAATTGCCGGAGGCAGCAATCAGCCCCAGCATTTT
NA TRBJ2-3 NA TRBV18 CASSPPYRADTQYF TGTGCCAGCTCACCACCGTATAGGGCGGATACGCAGTATTTT
TRBD2 TRBJ2-1 NA TRBV9 CASSAGLAGPPSYNEQFF TGTGCCAGCAGCGCAGGACTAGCGGGACCTCCTTCCTACAATGAGCAGTTCTTC
NA TRBJ2-7 NA TRBV28 CASRRAENEQYF TGTGCCAGCAGGAGGGCCGAGAACGAGCAGTACTTC
NA TRBJ2-7 NA TRBV14 CASSHIGTKRYEQYF TGTGCCAGCAGCCATATCGGTACTAAACGGTACGAGCAGTACTTC
NA TRBJ2-1 once TRBV6-6 CASSYGALHNEQFF TGTGCCAGCAGTTATGGGGCCCTACACAATGAGCAGTTCTTC
NA TRBJ2-7 once TRBV2 CASSEGVTSYEQYF TGTGCCAGCAGTGAAGGGGTGACCTCCTACGAGCAGTACTTC
NA TRBJ2-5 NA TRBV6-5 CAIESPSSGTQYF TGTGCCATCGAGTCCCCTTCTTCTGGGACCCAGTACTTC
TRBD1 TRBJ1-4 NA TRBV6-5 CASSHRGTNEKLFF TGTGCCAGCAGTCACAGGGGGACTAATGAAAAACTGTTTTTT
NA TRBJ2-7 NA TRBV11-2 CASSLGRGPYEQYF TGTGCCAGCAGCTTGGGCAGGGGACCCTACGAGCAGTACTTC
NA TRBJ2-5 NA TRBV29-1 CSVAYREPSAQQYF TGCAGCGTCGCCTACCGGGAACCCTCCGCCCAGCAGTACTTC
TRBD1 TRBJ2-3 NA TRBV5-1 CASSVGTAHTDTQYF TGCGCCAGCAGCGTCGGGACAGCTCACACAGATACGCAGTATTTT
NA TRBJ2-3 many TRBV4-3 CASRRAGTDTQYF TGCGCCAGCCGCAGGGCGGGTACAGATACGCAGTATTTT
NA TRBJ2-1 NA TRBV9 CASSARTRGDEQFF TGTGCCAGCAGCGCGAGAACACGGGGAGATGAGCAGTTCTTC
TRBD1 TRBJ2-3 NA TRBV18 CASSRTGPRLDTQYF TGTGCCAGCTCAAGGACAGGGCCGAGGTTGGATACGCAGTATTTT
NA TRBJ2-6 NA TRBV2 CAGLGGYSSGANVLTF TGTGCCGGCCTTGGCGGCTACTCCTCTGGGGCCAACGTCCTGACTTTC